This T cell receptor (beta chain) was sequenced in a study of T cell responses to AZD1222 COVID-19 vaccine. This table comes from immunoSEQ multiplex PCR, and its TCRdb copy is limited to in-frame clones, with some not included. The sample holds under 150,000 clones; around 89% are singletons and the top ten take 6.5%. The germline V gene encodes CDR1 MNHNY and CDR2 SVGAGI (reference sequence). CDR3 length: 14 residues. Trimming cost V 4 bases and J 10 bases, with 14 bases left between them. Study-wide results and caveats: Repertoires were obtained only post-peak T cell response.

Turning to this clone: Its antigen is still unknown.

The receptor comes from an adult who received the AZD1222 COVID-19 vaccine. The rearrangement links TRBV6-6 to TRBJ1-6; weak D call: TRBD1 (6 bases). Sequencing used peripheral blood, obtained 28 days after the second AZD1222 dose. The CDR3 nucleotides are TGTGCCAGCAGTTTAACAGGGCAGGACTCACCCCTCCACTTT. It yields the protein CASSLTGQDSPLHF.